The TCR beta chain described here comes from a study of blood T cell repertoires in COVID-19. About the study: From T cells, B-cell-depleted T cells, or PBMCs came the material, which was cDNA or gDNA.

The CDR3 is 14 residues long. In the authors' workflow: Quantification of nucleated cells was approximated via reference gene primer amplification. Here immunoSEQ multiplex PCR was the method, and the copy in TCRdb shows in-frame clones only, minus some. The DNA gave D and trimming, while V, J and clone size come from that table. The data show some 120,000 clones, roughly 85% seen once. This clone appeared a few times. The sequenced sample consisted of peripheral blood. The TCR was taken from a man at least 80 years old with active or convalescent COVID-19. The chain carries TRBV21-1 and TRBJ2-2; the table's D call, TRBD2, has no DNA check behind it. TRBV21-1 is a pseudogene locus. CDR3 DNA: TGTGCCAGCAGCAAATCGGGAAGGACCGGGGAGCTGTTTTTT. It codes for CASSKSGRTGELFF.